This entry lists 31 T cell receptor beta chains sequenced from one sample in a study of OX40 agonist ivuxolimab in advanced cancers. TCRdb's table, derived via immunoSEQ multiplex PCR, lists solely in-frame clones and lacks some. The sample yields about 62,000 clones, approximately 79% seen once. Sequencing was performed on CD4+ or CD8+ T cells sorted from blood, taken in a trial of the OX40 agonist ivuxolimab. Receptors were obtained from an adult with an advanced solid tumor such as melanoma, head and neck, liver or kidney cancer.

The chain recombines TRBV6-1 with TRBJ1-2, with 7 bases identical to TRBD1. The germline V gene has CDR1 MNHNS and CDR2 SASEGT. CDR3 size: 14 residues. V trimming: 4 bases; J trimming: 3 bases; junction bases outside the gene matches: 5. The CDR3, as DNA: TGTGCCAGCAGTGCTTACAGGGGCGACTATGGCTACACCTTC. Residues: CASSAYRGDYGYTF.

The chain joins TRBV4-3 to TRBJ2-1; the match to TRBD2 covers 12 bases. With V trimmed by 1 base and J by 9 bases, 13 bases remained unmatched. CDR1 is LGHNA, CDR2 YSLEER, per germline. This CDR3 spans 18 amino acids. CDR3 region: CASSQGLAGASRAVEQFF. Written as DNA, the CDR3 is TGCGCCAGCAGCCAAGGACTAGCGGGGGCATCTAGGGCGGTTGAGCAGTTCTTC.

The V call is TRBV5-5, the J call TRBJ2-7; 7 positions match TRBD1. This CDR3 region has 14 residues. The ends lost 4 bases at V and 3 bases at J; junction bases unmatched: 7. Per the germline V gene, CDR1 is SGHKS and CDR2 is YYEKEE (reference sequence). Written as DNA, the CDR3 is TGTGCCAGCAGCCCATGGGCAGGGGGCTACGAGCAGTACTTC. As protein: CASSPWAGGYEQYF.

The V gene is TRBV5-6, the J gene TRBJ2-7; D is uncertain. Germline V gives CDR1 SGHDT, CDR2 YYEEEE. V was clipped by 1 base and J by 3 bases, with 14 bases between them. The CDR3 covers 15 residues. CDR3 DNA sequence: TGTGCCAGCAGCTTGAGGCTAACCGCACGCTACGAGCAGTACTTC. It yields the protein CASSLRLTARYEQYF.

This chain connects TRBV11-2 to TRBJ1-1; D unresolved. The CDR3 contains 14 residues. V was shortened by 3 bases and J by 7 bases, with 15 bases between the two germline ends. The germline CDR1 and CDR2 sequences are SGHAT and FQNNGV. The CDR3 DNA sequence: TGTGCCAGCAGCTTTACCCCGGCGTCCTTTGAAGCTTTCTTT. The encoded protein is CASSFTPASFEAFF.

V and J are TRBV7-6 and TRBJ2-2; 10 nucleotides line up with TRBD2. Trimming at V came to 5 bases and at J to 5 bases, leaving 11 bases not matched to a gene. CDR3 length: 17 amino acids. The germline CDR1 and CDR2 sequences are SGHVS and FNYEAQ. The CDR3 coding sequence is TGTGCCAGCAGCCTTCTGACTAGCGGGTCGAGAACCGGGGAGCTGTTTTTT. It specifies CASSLLTSGSRTGELFF.

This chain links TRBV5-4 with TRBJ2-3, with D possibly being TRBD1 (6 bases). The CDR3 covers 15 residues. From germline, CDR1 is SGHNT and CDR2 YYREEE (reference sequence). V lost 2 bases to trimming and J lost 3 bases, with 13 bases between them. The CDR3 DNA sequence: TGTGCCAGCAGCTTTGGCAGGGGTGGGACAGATACGCAGTATTTT. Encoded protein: CASSFGRGGTDTQYF.

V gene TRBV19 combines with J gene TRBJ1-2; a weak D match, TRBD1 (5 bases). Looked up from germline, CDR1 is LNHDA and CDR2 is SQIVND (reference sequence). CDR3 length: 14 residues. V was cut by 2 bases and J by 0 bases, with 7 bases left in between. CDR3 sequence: CASSIRTTNYGYTF. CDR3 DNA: TGTGCCAGTAGTATACGGACAACTAACTATGGCTACACCTTC.

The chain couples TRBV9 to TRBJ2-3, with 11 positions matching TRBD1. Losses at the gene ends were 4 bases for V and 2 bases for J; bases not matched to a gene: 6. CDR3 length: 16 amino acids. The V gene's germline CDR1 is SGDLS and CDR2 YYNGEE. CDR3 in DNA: TGTGCCAGCAGCCCACGGACAGGGGGCTCCACAGATACGCAGTATTTT. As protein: CASSPRTGGSTDTQYF.

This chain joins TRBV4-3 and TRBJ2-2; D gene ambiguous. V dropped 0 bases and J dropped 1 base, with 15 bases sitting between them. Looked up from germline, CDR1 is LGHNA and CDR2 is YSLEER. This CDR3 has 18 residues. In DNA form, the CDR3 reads TGCGCCAGCAGCCAAGATAGGTTGCAGACACTGAACACCGGGGAGCTGTTTTTT. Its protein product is CASSQDRLQTLNTGELFF.

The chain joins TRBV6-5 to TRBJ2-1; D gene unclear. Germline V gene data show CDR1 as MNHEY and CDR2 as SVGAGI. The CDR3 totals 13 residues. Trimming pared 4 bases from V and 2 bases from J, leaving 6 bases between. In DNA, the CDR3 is TGTGCCAGCAGTTTAACTACCTACAATGAGCAGTTCTTC. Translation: CASSLTTYNEQFF.

CDR3 sequence reads: CASSQGVSQPQHF. The CDR3 DNA follows: TGCGCCAGCAGCCAGGGAGTGTCTCAGCCCCAGCATTTT. The genes are TRBV4-1 and TRBJ1-5; no definite D call. This CDR3 is built from 13 residues. Trimming removed 3 bases from V and 6 bases from J, with 9 bases in between. Germline CDR1 MGHRA, CDR2 YSYEKL.

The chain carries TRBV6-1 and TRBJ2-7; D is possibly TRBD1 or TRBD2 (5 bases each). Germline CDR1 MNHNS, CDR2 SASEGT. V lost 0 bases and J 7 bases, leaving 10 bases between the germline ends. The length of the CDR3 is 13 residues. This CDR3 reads CASSEAGTEEQYF. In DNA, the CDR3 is TGTGCCAGCAGTGAAGCGGGGACGGAAGAGCAGTACTTC.

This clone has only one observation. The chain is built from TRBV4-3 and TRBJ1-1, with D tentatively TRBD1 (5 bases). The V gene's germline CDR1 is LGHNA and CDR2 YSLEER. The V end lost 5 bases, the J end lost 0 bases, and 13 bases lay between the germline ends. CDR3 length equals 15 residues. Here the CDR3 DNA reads TGCGCCAGCAGCGACGGACACCTCATGAACACTGAAGCTTTCTTT. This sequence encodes CASSDGHLMNTEAFF.

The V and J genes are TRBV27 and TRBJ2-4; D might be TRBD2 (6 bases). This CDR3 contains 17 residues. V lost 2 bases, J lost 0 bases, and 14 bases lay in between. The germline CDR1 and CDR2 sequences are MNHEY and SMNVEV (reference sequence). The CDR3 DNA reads TGTGCCAGCAGTTTAACCCCGCCGCGGGGAGCCAAAAACATTCAGTACTTC. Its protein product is CASSLTPPRGAKNIQYF.

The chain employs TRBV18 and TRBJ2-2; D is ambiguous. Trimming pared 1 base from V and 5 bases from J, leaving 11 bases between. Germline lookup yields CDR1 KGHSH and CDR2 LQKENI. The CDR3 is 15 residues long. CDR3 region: CASSPLTLTTGELFF. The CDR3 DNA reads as TGTGCCAGCTCACCACTAACACTCACGACCGGGGAGCTGTTTTTT.

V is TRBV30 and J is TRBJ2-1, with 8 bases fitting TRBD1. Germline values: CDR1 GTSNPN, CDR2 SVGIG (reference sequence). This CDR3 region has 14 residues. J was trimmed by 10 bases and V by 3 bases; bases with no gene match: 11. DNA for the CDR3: TGTGCCTGGAGATCGACAGGGGAGGAAGGGGAGCAGTTCTTC. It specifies CAWRSTGEEGEQFF. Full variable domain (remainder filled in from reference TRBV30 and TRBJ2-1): SQTIHQWPATLVQPVGSPLSLECTVEGTSNPNLYWYRQAAGRGLQLLFYSVGIGQISSEVPQNLSASRPQDRQFILSSKKLLLSDSGFYLCAWRSTGEEGEQFFGPGTRLTVL.

The CDR3 protein is CASSTGLSGANVLTF. CDR3 coding DNA: TGTGCCAGTAGTACAGGGCTCTCTGGGGCCAACGTCCTGACTTTC. V usage is TRBV19 and J usage is TRBJ2-6, with TRBD1 as a possible D gene (5 bases). There are 15 residues in the CDR3. In germline, CDR1 is LNHDA, CDR2 SQIVND (reference sequence). V lost 4 bases, J lost 0 bases, and 7 bases lay in between.

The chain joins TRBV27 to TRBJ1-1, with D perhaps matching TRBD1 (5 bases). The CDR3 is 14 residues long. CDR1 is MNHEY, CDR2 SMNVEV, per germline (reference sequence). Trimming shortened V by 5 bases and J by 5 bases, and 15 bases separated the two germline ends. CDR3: CASSPGGGGTEAFF. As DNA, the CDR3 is TGTGCCAGCAGTCCCGGGGGGGGTGGAACTGAAGCTTTCTTT.

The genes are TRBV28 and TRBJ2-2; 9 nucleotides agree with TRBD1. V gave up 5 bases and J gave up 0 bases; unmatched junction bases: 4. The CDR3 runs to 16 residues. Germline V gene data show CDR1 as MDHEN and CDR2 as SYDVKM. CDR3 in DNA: TGTGCCAGCAGTGGGGGGACAGGGACGAACACCGGGGAGCTGTTTTTT. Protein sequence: CASSGGTGTNTGELFF.

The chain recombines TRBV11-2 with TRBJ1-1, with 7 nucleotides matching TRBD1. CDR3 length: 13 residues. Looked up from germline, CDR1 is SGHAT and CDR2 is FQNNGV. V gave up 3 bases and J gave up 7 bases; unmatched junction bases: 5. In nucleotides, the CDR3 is TGTGCCAGCAGCTTGACAGGGAATAATGAAGCTTTCTTT. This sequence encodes CASSLTGNNEAFF.

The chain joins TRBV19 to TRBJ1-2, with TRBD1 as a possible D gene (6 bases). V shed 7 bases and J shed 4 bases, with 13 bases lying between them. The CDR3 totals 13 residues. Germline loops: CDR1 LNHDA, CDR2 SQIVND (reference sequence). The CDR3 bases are TGTGCCAGTAAAGAGACAGGAGTCTATGGCTACACCTTC. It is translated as CASKETGVYGYTF. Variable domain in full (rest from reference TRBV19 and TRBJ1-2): DGGITQSPKYLFRKEGQNVTLSCEQNLNHDAMYWYRQDPGQGLRLIYYSQIVNDFQKGDIAEGYSVSREKKESFPLTVTSAQKNPTAFYLCASKETGVYGYTFGSGTRLTVV.

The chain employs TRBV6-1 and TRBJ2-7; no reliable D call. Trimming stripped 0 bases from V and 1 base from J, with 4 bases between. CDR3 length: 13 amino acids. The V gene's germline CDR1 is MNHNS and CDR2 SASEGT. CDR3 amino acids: CASSEAGSYEQYF. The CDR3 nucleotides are TGTGCCAGCAGTGAAGCGGGGTCCTACGAGCAGTACTTC.

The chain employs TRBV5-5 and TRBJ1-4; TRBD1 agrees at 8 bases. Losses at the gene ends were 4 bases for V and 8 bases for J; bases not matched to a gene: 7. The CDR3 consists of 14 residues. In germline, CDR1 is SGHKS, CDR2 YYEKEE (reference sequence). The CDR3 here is CASSRDRGREKLFF. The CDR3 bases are TGTGCCAGCAGCCGAGACAGGGGTCGGGAAAAACTGTTTTTT.

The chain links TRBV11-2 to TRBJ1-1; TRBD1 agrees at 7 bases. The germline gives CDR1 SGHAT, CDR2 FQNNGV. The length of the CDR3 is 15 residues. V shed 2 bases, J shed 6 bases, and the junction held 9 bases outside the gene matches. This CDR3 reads CASSLSGFTGAEAFF. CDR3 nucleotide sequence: TGTGCCAGCAGCTTAAGTGGATTTACAGGGGCTGAAGCTTTCTTT.

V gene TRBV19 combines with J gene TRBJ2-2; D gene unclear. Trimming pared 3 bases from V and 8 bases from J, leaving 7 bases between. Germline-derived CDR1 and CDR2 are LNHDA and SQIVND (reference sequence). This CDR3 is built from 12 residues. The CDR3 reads CASSINKGELFF. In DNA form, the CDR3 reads TGTGCCAGTAGTATTAATAAGGGGGAGCTGTTTTTT.

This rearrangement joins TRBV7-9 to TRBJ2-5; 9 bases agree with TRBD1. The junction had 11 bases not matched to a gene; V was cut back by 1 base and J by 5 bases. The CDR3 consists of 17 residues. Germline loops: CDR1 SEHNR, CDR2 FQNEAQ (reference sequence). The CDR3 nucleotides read TGTGCCAGCAGCTTAGGAAGCGGGACAGGGTATTTGGAGACCCAGTACTTC. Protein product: CASSLGSGTGYLETQYF. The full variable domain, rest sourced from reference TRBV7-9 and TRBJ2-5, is DTGVSQNPRHKITKRGQNVTFRCDPISEHNRLYWYRQTLGQGPEFLTYFQNEAQLEKSRLLSDRFSAERPKGSFSTLEIQRTEQGDSAMYLCASSLGSGTGYLETQYFGPGTRLLVL.

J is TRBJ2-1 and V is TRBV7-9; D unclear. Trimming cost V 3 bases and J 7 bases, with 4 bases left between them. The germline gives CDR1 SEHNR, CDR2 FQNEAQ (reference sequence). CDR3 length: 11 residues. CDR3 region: CASSLQNEQFF. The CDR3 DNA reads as TGTGCCAGCAGCTTGCAGAATGAGCAGTTCTTC. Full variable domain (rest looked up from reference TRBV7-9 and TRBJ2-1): DTGVSQNPRHKITKRGQNVTFRCDPISEHNRLYWYRQTLGQGPEFLTYFQNEAQLEKSRLLSDRFSAERPKGSFSTLEIQRTEQGDSAMYLCASSLQNEQFFGPGTRLTVL.

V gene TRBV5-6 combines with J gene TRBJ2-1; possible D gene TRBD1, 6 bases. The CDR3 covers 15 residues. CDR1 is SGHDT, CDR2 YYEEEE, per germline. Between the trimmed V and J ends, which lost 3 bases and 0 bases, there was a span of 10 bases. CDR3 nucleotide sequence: TGTGCCAGCAGCTCCCGGGACACCTCCTACAATGAGCAGTTCTTC. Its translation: CASSSRDTSYNEQFF.

This chain's CDR3 is CASSLVGGLDTEAFF. CDR3 DNA: TGTGCCAGCAGCCTCGTTGGGGGGCTGGACACTGAAGCTTTCTTT. This rearrangement joins TRBV7-2 to TRBJ1-1; D may be TRBD1 (6 bases). This CDR3 has 15 amino acids. Germline CDR1 and CDR2: SGHTA and FQGNSA. Trimming took 5 bases from V and 3 from J, leaving 16 bases between them.

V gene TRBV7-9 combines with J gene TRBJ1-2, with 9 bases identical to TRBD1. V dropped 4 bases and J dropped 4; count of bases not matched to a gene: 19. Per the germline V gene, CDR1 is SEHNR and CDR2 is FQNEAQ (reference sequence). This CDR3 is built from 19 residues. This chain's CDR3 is CASSSPGDRVESVIYGYTF. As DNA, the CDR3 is TGTGCCAGCAGCTCCCCTGGGGACAGGGTAGAGTCCGTTATCTATGGCTACACCTTC. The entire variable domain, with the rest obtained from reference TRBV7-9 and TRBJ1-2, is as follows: DTGVSQNPRHKITKRGQNVTFRCDPISEHNRLYWYRQTLGQGPEFLTYFQNEAQLEKSRLLSDRFSAERPKGSFSTLEIQRTEQGDSAMYLCASSSPGDRVESVIYGYTFGSGTRLTVV.